This T cell receptor beta chain comes out of a study of T cell repertoires in cytomegalovirus infection. Study-wide background: From public TCR beta signatures came an indication of both CMV infection and matching HLA type.

Each CDR3 protein is one row after TCRdb ran MiXCR on the reads. In the table there are about a million distinct CDR3 sequences, roughly 30% of which are singletons. On this clonotype itself: Its antigen is as yet unknown.

The CDR3 length is 13 residues. Trimming removed 4 bases from V and 8 bases from J, with 14 bases in between. V is TRBV12-3 or TRBV12-4 and J is TRBJ1-1; D is unresolved. Sequenced here: cultured CD8+ T cells from PBMCs, sampled from culture after CMV antigen stimulation. This clonotype originated in a human donor in good health (CMV status not recorded). Some clones in this sample may be carry-over from other donors' samples. This CDR3 is CASSSPGDGEAFF. The CDR3 DNA sequence: TGTGCCAGCAGTTCCCCGGGAGATGGAGAAGCTTTCTTT.